This TCR delta chain was obtained from a study of gamma-delta chains in newborns, infants, children. Study details: Polyclonal expansion of innate γδ T cells after birth follows microbial exposure.

TCRdb called clones from the reads again using CATT. This table holds 5,000 to 7,000 delta-chain clones, around 2.5% found once. The CDR3 is made up of 18 amino acids. V was clipped by 0 bases and J by 2 bases; unmatched bases: 9. Looked up from germline, CDR1 is GEAIGNYY and CDR2 is EKD. A note on this clone: Other DNA variants within this sample encode the same CDR3.

The TCR comes from a child who was a newborn, infant or young child, either healthy, febrile or measles-vaccinated (not recorded which). Sequencing input: blood. This sequence joins TRDV2 and TRDJ2; 9 nucleotides agree with TRDD3. The DNA for the CDR3 is TGTGCCTGTGACACCGTACTGGGGGACACTACATTGACAGCACAACTCTTCTTT. Protein product: CACDTVLGDTTLTAQLFF.